Listed below are T cell receptor beta chains from one sample, sequenced in a study of chemoradiotherapy in HPV16-positive cancers. Clones were sequenced by immunoSEQ multiplex PCR, and TCRdb holds only the in-frame ones, with some missing. The sample has about 30,000 clones, 91% seen once; the top ten hold 20% to 25%. The sample here was blood, taken from a patient who underwent chemoradiotherapy. The receptors originated from a human donor with HPV-associated anogenital cancer. The CDR3 runs from the conserved cysteine through the conserved F or W. A D gene is named only where the DNA matches it firmly. Some rows mark clone size as missing; the rest say once, few, many or name a class of expanded clone.

NA TRBJ1-2 TRBV5-5 NA CASSGAYGYTF TGTGCCAGCAGCGGCGCCTATGGCTACACCTTC
NA TRBJ2-2 TRBV19 NA CASSIVTGELFF TGTGCCAGTAGTATAGTGACCGGGGAGCTGTTTTTT
NA TRBJ1-2 TRBV5-8 NA CASSSTGAPYGYTF TGTGCCAGCAGCTCGACAGGTGCCCCTTATGGCTACACCTTC
NA TRBJ2-7 TRBV27 NA CASSATSAAPYEQYF TGTGCCAGCAGTGCCACTTCGGCGGCCCCCTACGAGCAGTACTTC
once TRBJ1-1 TRBV6-1 TRBD1 CASREIGQGWTEAFF TGTGCCAGCAGGGAGATTGGACAGGGGTGGACTGAAGCTTTCTTT
NA TRBJ2-2 TRBV30 NA CAWKGSPGELFF TGTGCCTGGAAAGGGAGCCCCGGGGAGCTGTTTTTT
NA TRBJ2-3 TRBV4-3 TRBD2 CASSQSPMGRGGLTDTQYF TGCGCCAGCAGCCAATCACCCATGGGGCGGGGGGGCCTTACAGATACGCAGTATTTT
NA TRBJ2-7 TRBV25-1 TRBD1 CARRTGALYEQYF TGTGCCAGACGGACAGGGGCCCTCTACGAGCAGTACTTC
NA TRBJ1-5 TRBV27 NA CASSPTLNYQPQHF TGTGCCAGCAGTCCTACCCTGAATTATCAGCCCCAGCATTTT
NA TRBJ1-1 TRBV7-2 NA CASTPRRMNTEAFF TGTGCCAGCACCCCACGGAGAATGAACACTGAAGCTTTCTTT
NA TRBJ2-7 TRBV7-9 NA CASSPKGGLPYEQYF TGTGCCAGCAGCCCCAAGGGGGGGCTCCCCTACGAGCAGTACTTC
NA TRBJ2-7 TRBV6-5 TRBD2 CASSYSASGRPYEQYF TGTGCCAGCAGTTACTCGGCTAGCGGGCGCCCCTACGAGCAGTACTTC
NA TRBJ1-2 TRBV7-8 NA CASSSDRGGRNYGYTF TGTGCCAGCAGCTCCGACCGGGGGGGACGGAACTATGGCTACACCTTC
NA TRBJ1-1 TRBV30 NA CAWSHRRTEAFF TGTGCCTGGAGTCACAGGAGGACTGAAGCTTTCTTT
NA TRBJ1-2 TRBV4-3 TRBD1 CASSPTWDRANYGYTF TGCGCCAGCAGCCCTACCTGGGACAGGGCTAACTATGGCTACACCTTC
NA TRBJ2-3 TRBV7-9 NA CASRSTDTQYF TGTGCCAGCAGGAGTACAGATACGCAGTATTTT
NA TRBJ1-3 TRBV7-9 NA CASSTPGLGNTIYF TGTGCCAGCAGCACGCCGGGACTTGGAAACACCATATATTTT
NA TRBJ1-4 TRBV19 TRBD1 CASNAGTGVEKLFF TGTGCCAGTAACGCCGGGACAGGTGTTGAAAAACTGTTTTTT
NA TRBJ2-7 TRBV5-1 TRBD2 CASSSLAGGPSGSYEQYF TGCGCCAGCAGCTCCCTAGCGGGGGGACCTTCCGGGTCATACGAGCAGTACTTC
NA TRBJ1-1 TRBV5-1 NA CASSRSPASDTEAFF TGCGCCAGCAGTCGATCGCCAGCATCGGACACTGAAGCTTTCTTT
NA TRBJ2-7 TRBV6-5 NA CASSRRDRLYYQYF TGTGCCAGCAGTAGACGGGATCGCTTGTATTATCAGTACTTC
NA TRBJ2-7 TRBV27 NA CASSLAPGSSYEQYF TGTGCCAGCAGTTTAGCGCCGGGGAGCTCCTACGAGCAGTACTTC
NA TRBJ2-7 TRBV4-2 TRBD2 CASSPRLAGNYEQYF TGTGCCAGCAGCCCGAGACTAGCGGGAAACTACGAGCAGTACTTC
NA TRBJ2-5 TRBV5-1 NA CASSLDEYRAQETQYF TGCGCCAGCAGCTTGGATGAGTACCGGGCTCAAGAGACCCAGTACTTC